The 13 T cell receptor beta chains reported below all come from one sample, sequenced in a study of CD8+ T cells in alopecia areata. As to treatment: oral pan-JAK inhibitor, 5-10 mg twice daily. The authors extracted RNA and reverse transcribed it into cDNA as the sequencing template. The data were produced by immunoSEQ multiplex PCR, yet TCRdb's version contains in-frame clones alone and is incomplete. The sample lists around 140,000 clones, about 56% occurring once. The material was CD8+ T cells sorted from blood, obtained at week 4, from a patient treated with tofacitinib. The receptors derive from a human donor with alopecia areata.

This clone has just a few counts. This chain uses TRBV29-1 with TRBJ2-7, with TRBD1 identical over 8 bases. Looked up from germline, CDR1 is SQVTM and CDR2 is ANQGSEA. Unmatched junction bases numbered 5, after V lost 5 bases and J lost 2 bases. The CDR3 runs to 13 residues. CDR3: CSVYTGGAYEQYF. The CDR3, as DNA: TGCAGCGTTTACACAGGGGGAGCCTACGAGCAGTACTTC.

This chain connects TRBV9 to TRBJ2-3; 8 nucleotides line up with TRBD2. The CDR3 totals 16 residues. Trimming at V came to 3 bases and at J to 1 base, leaving 7 bases not matched to a gene. The germline V gene has CDR1 SGDLS and CDR2 YYNGEE. The CDR3 nucleotides are TGTGCCAGCAGCGGATTTATAGCGGGGCGCACAGATACGCAGTATTTT. Translated: CASSGFIAGRTDTQYF.

In this sample, this clone turned up a few times. This chain links TRBV27 with TRBJ2-1, with 12 positions matching TRBD2. CDR1 and CDR2 (germline): MNHEY, SMNVEV (reference sequence). This CDR3 spans 16 amino acids. Trimming at V came to 5 bases and at J to 7 bases, leaving 9 bases not matched to a gene. In nucleotides, the CDR3 is TGTGCCAGCAGTGCCCTTCTAGCGGGGGGGCCGAATGAGCAGTTCTTC. Translated, it gives CASSALLAGGPNEQFF.

V gene TRBV29-1 combines with J gene TRBJ2-4, with 8 bases that match TRBD1. Trimming at V came to 6 bases and at J to 6 bases, leaving 4 bases not matched to a gene. The CDR3 length is 12 residues. The germline gives CDR1 SQVTM, CDR2 ANQGSEA. The CDR3 here is CSVWTGPNIQYF. As DNA, the CDR3 is TGCAGCGTGTGGACAGGGCCAAACATTCAGTACTTC.

Written as DNA, the CDR3 is TGTGCCAGCAGCTTAGGGTCCGGGGCCCTAGGATACGAGCAGTACTTC. It encodes CASSLGSGALGYEQYF. The rearrangement uses TRBV7-8 and TRBJ2-7; either TRBD1 or TRBD2 may supply D (5 bases each). The CDR3 is made up of 16 amino acids. Germline values: CDR1 SGHVS, CDR2 FQNEAQ. V was trimmed by 1 base and J by 4 bases, leaving 17 bases between them.

The chain joins TRBV9 to TRBJ2-5, with D hard to call. CDR1 is SGDLS, CDR2 YYNGEE, per germline. Trimming shortened V by 7 bases and J by 7 bases, and 8 bases separated the two germline ends. The CDR3 is 10 amino acids. CDR3 loop: CASPLGTQYF. In nucleotides, the CDR3 is TGTGCCAGCCCATTGGGGACCCAGTACTTC.

The chain has TRBV30 and TRBJ1-6; D is perhaps TRBD1 (5 bases). CDR3 length: 12 residues. The germline V gene has CDR1 GTSNPN and CDR2 SVGIG (reference sequence). CDR3 DNA sequence: TGTGCTCTACGGGACGTGAATTCACCCCTCCACTTT. As protein: CALRDVNSPLHF. The full variable domain, in which reference TRBV30 and TRBJ1-6 provide the parts outside the CDR3, is SQTIHQWPATLVQPVGSPLSLECTVEGTSNPNLYWYRQAAGRGLQLLFYSVGIGQISSEVPQNLSASRPQDRQFILSSKKLLLSDSGFYLCALRDVNSPLHFGNGTRLTVT.

This chain links TRBV5-1 with TRBJ1-6; D not certain. V lost 10 bases and J lost 14, with 7 bases in between. This CDR3 region has 8 residues. Per germline, CDR1 SGHRS and CDR2 YFSETQ. CDR3 amino acids: CARRALHF. The CDR3 coding sequence is TGCGCCCGCCGGGCCCTCCACTTT.

The chain is built from TRBV2 and TRBJ1-4; tentatively, D is TRBD1 (5 bases). Germline CDR1 reads SNHLY; CDR2 reads FYNNEI. The CDR3 runs to 15 residues. V lost 2 bases and J 4 bases, leaving 11 bases between the germline ends. CDR3 amino acids: CASSEQWGLNEKLFF. Written as DNA, the CDR3 is TGTGCCAGCAGTGAACAATGGGGACTTAATGAAAAACTGTTTTTT.

This clone was observed a few times. The V gene is TRBV14, the J gene TRBJ2-7; the D gene is possibly TRBD2 (6 bases). V lost 5 bases to trimming and J lost 0 bases, with 14 bases between them. CDR3 length: 15 residues. Germline CDR1 reads SGHDN; CDR2 reads FVKESK. The CDR3: CASSVSGGSSYEQYF. In DNA form, the CDR3 reads TGTGCCAGCAGCGTAAGTGGGGGGAGCTCCTACGAGCAGTACTTC.

This clone was picked up a small number of times. The rearrangement joins TRBV27 to TRBJ2-2; the match to TRBD2 covers 10 bases. The germline V gene encodes CDR1 MNHEY and CDR2 SMNVEV (reference sequence). Trimming cost V 3 bases and J 6 bases; bases outside gene matches: 10. CDR3 length equals 17 residues. The CDR3 DNA sequence: TGTGCCAGCAGTTTGGCGAGCGGGGGGGCGAGTGCCGGGGAGCTGTTTTTT. This sequence encodes CASSLASGGASAGELFF.

The rearrangement joins TRBV29-1 to TRBJ1-1; 7 nucleotides align to TRBD1. Germline V lookup: CDR1 SQVTM, CDR2 ANQGSEA. The V and J ends lost 3 bases and 8 bases, in that order; junction bases with no gene match: 9. The CDR3 loop spans 13 amino acids. In DNA, the CDR3 is TGCAGCGTTGAGCTGACAGGGCGGTTGGAAGCTTTCTTT. Translated, it gives CSVELTGRLEAFF.

This clone was detected a few times. The chain recombines TRBV29-1 with TRBJ2-2; possible D gene TRBD1, 6 bases. With 1 base removed from V and 3 bases from J, the gap between germline ends came to 15 bases. The CDR3 is 16 amino acids. Germline values: CDR1 SQVTM, CDR2 ANQGSEA. CDR3 bases: TGCAGCGTTGAAGGTACCCCAGGGGACGACACCGGGGAGCTGTTTTTT. The encoded protein is CSVEGTPGDDTGELFF.